These 2 T cell receptor beta chains originate from one sample sequenced in a study of blood T cells in healthy people across ages. A second PCR, run for roughly 6 to 11 cycles, used a sample-barcoded 5' primer plus a J-beta primer mix. TCRdb re-called the 5' RACE reads through MiXCR, storing one row per CDR3 protein. This sample yields about 680,000 distinct CDR3 sequences, of which about 52% are seen a single time; roughly 34% belongs to the top ten. Sequencing was done on a sample of blood. The source is a woman in her sixties in good health.

As to this clonotype: The germline gene is not matched at one end of the junction; a read error may be the cause. The CDR3 spells CAGSASYGYTF. The CDR3 nucleotides are TGTGCCGGCAGCGCTAGCTATGGCTACACCTTC. The rearrangement uses TRBV9 and TRBJ1-2, with D uncertain. This CDR3 is 11 amino acids long. Germline V lookup: CDR1 SGDLS, CDR2 YYNGEE.

The V call is TRBV5-1, the J call TRBJ2-1, with 8 bases aligning to TRBD2. V shed 2 bases, J shed 4 bases, and the junction held 11 bases outside the gene matches. The CDR3 is 17 residues long. Germline lookup yields CDR1 SGHRS and CDR2 YFSETQ. CDR3 DNA sequence: TGCGCCAGCAGCTTAAGTTTGAGGCGGGGGGCATACAATGAGCAGTTCTTC. This sequence encodes CASSLSLRRGAYNEQFF.